One sample yielded the 24 T cell receptor beta chains listed below, sequenced in a study of molecular identifiers for immune sequencing clone quantification (dated 2018 in TCRdb). Preparation of the library involved PCR. Instrument used: NextSeq 500. TCRdb handled the public reads itself, with Q25 trimming in fastp and clone calling in MiXCR, and kept productive beta chains. Duplicate CDR3 protein sequences are folded into a single record with the most common DNA and genes. The table for this sample lists 460,000 or so distinct CDR3 sequences; roughly 25% of them were counted only once. Under 0.85% of the sample is held by the ten biggest clonotypes. The sequenced material came from naive CD8+ T cells from blood, with Jurkat cell RNA spiked in. The cell subset or site label corresponds to: FACS-sorted CD8+CD4-CCR7+CD45RA+ naive T cells. The receptors come from a human donor in good health. Some libraries in this study had Jurkat cell RNA spiked in.

This clonotype was counted at least ten times. The CDR3, as DNA: TGTGCCAGCAGCCACGATCGGACTAGCTGGTACGAGCAGTACTTC. As protein: CASSHDRTSWYEQYF. The chain combines TRBV3-1 with TRBJ2-7; 8 nucleotides line up with TRBD2. The CDR3 consists of 15 residues. CDR1 is LGHDT, CDR2 YNNKEL, per germline (reference sequence). V lost 3 bases to trimming and J lost 4 bases; unmatched junction nucleotides: 8.

A remark on this clonotype: A much larger clone lies a single base off, so this may be a read error. This rearrangement joins TRBV6-5 to TRBJ1-1; TRBD1 aligns across 8 bases. Germline values: CDR1 MNHEY, CDR2 SVGAGI. The CDR3 consists of 14 residues. The CDR3 nucleotides are TGTGCCAGCAGGACCGGCGGACAGGGCACTGAAGTTTTCTTT. This codes for CASRTGGQGTEVFF.

This clonotype was detected only a few times. The J gene is TRBJ2-1, the V gene TRBV7-9; perhaps TRBD1 as D (6 bases). V lost 2 bases to trimming and J lost 2 bases, with 13 bases between them. Germline V gene sequence: CDR1 SEHNR, CDR2 FQNEAQ (reference sequence). The CDR3 is 16 amino acids. DNA for the CDR3: TGTGCCAGCAGCTTAACAGACAGGTTTACCTACAATGAGCAGTTCTTC. It is translated as CASSLTDRFTYNEQFF.

This clonotype turned up a few times. The V gene is TRBV27, the J gene TRBJ1-1, with D possibly matching TRBD1 (5 bases). The CDR3 loop spans 14 amino acids. Trimming removed 0 bases at V and 8 bases at J, with 13 bases between. Per the germline V gene, CDR1 is MNHEY and CDR2 is SMNVEV (reference sequence). This CDR3 is CASSLSTGGFEAFF. For the CDR3, the DNA is TGTGCCAGCAGTTTATCGACGGGGGGTTTCGAAGCTTTCTTT.

The chain recombines TRBV19 with TRBJ2-7; D gene ambiguous. Germline CDR1 and CDR2: LNHDA and SQIVND (reference sequence). The CDR3 has 14 residues. V was pared by 3 bases and J by 6 bases, with 15 bases between. The CDR3 DNA reads TGTGCCAGTAGTATGTGGGTACAAGGTACCGAGCAGTACTTC. Its translation: CASSMWVQGTEQYF.

This clonotype has a handful of counts. The rearrangement links TRBV7-9 to TRBJ2-1; D unresolved. V lost 4 bases, J lost 0 bases, and 13 bases lay in between. Germline V gene lookup returns CDR1 SEHNR and CDR2 FQNEAQ (reference sequence). The CDR3 contains 16 residues. The CDR3 loop reads CASSSSESYSYNEQFF. The CDR3 DNA reads TGTGCCAGCAGCTCGAGCGAAAGCTACTCCTACAATGAGCAGTTCTTC.

The chain links TRBV9 to TRBJ2-1; TRBD2 might be the D (6 bases). CDR1 SGDLS and CDR2 YYNGEE come from the germline V gene. V lost 0 bases and J lost 10, with 14 bases in between. This CDR3 spans 14 amino acids. CDR3 sequence reads: CASSVAGSGGEQFF. CDR3 DNA: TGTGCCAGCAGCGTAGCCGGGAGCGGCGGAGAGCAGTTCTTC.

As for this clonotype: The conserved closing phenylalanine or tryptophan is absent in this CDR3, likely reflecting a read error. The gene calls are TRBV19 and TRBJ2-4; 8 bases fit TRBD1. The germline CDR1 and CDR2 sequences are LNHDA and SQIVND (reference sequence). V was pared by 8 bases and J by 6 bases, with 12 bases of the junction left unmatched. The length of the CDR3 is 15 residues. The CDR3 DNA is TGTGCCAGTTCTAGCTCGACAGGGGTAGGAAACATTCAGTACCTC. It codes for CASSSSTGVGNIQYL.

This clonotype was observed a handful of times. The rearrangement uses TRBV20-1 and TRBJ2-2; D is ambiguous. The V end was cut by 0 bases, the J end by 2 bases, with 13 bases between. CDR1 DFQATT and CDR2 SNEGSKA come from the germline V gene (reference sequence). CDR3 length: 16 residues. CDR3 nucleotides: TGCAGTGCTAGAGATTACGAGACACCTAACACCGGGGAGCTGTTTTTT. Translation: CSARDYETPNTGELFF.

Notes on this clonotype: One junction end does not reproduce the germline sequence, and a read error may be involved. The CDR3 DNA reads as TGTGCCAGCAGCTTGGGCCAGGGTAACTCCTACGAGCAGAACTTC. This encodes CASSLGQGNSYEQNF. The V gene is TRBV5-3, the J gene TRBJ2-7; maybe TRBD1 (5 bases). TRBV5-3 carries the ORF label, with uncertain function. The CDR3 extends over 15 amino acids.

This clonotype was counted only a few times. The V and J genes are TRBV10-2 and TRBJ2-7; 9 bases match TRBD2. The ends lost 7 bases at V and 3 bases at J; junction bases unmatched: 10. The CDR3 has 15 residues. In germline, CDR1 is WSHSY, CDR2 SAAADI. The CDR3 coding sequence is TGCGCCAGCACCCAAGGGGCGGGGGGGCACTACGAGCAGTACTTC. Encoded protein: CASTQGAGGHYEQYF.

For this clonotype: Since a much larger clone is just one base distant, this may be a read error. V and J are TRBV7-9 and TRBJ2-7; D unresolved. The CDR3 loop spans 11 amino acids. Trimming removed 8 bases from V and 3 bases from J, with 8 bases in between. Germline V gives CDR1 SEHNR, CDR2 FQNEAQ (reference sequence). CDR3 nucleotides: TGTGCCAGCGGGCGGTGCTACGAGCAGTACTTC. Protein sequence: CASGRCYEQYF.

This clonotype has only a few counts. The V gene is TRBV6-6, the J gene TRBJ2-7; either TRBD1 or TRBD2 may fit D (6 bases each). V was clipped by 0 bases and J by 7 bases, with 13 bases between them. Looked up from germline, CDR1 is MNHNY and CDR2 is SVGAGI (reference sequence). There are 14 residues in the CDR3. The CDR3 DNA reads TGTGCCAGCAGTTACTCTCCCAGGGGAGGAGAGCAGTACTTC. This codes for CASSYSPRGGEQYF.

This clonotype turned up a few times. The chain has TRBV7-6 and TRBJ2-5; TRBD1 or TRBD2 may be the D gene (5 bases each). Germline V gene data show CDR1 as SGHVS and CDR2 as FNYEAQ. The CDR3 is 14 residues long. V was clipped by 3 bases and J by 5 bases, with 13 bases between them. For the CDR3, the DNA is TGTGCCAGCAGCTTGGGGGTTCGGGCGGAGACCCAGTACTTC. Translation: CASSLGVRAETQYF.

On this clonotype itself: A much larger clone differs by one base, so this may be a read error. The chain carries TRBV6-1 and TRBJ2-3; D is unresolved. The CDR3 is made up of 11 amino acids. CDR1 and CDR2 from the germline V gene are MNHNS and SASEGT. The CDR3 here is CASGEALTQYF. The CDR3 DNA reads as TGTGCCAGCGGTGAAGCATTGACGCAGTATTTT.

This clonotype was counted a few times. The V and J genes are TRBV6-2 or TRBV6-3 and TRBJ1-3; no clear D. From germline, CDR1 is MNHEY and CDR2 SVGEGT. CDR3 length equals 15 residues. Trimming pared 7 bases from V and 0 bases from J, leaving 13 bases between. CDR3 in amino acids: CASTVTAISGNTIYF. The CDR3, as DNA: TGTGCCAGCACCGTGACTGCTATCTCTGGAAACACCATATATTTT.

This chain connects TRBV30 to TRBJ1-1, with a tentative D call TRBD1 (5 bases). V gave up 0 bases and J gave up 2 bases, with 10 bases separating them. The CDR3 is 14 residues long. In germline, CDR1 is GTSNPN, CDR2 SVGIG (reference sequence). The chain's CDR3 is CAWSVRGGNTEAFF. CDR3 coding DNA: TGTGCCTGGAGTGTACGCGGGGGAAACACTGAAGCTTTCTTT.

A note on this clonotype: Given a much more abundant clone one base away, this may be a read error. CDR3 sequence: CVSSPVGFSSYEQYF. The CDR3 DNA reads as TGTGTCAGCAGCCCGGTGGGGTTCAGCTCCTACGAGCAGTACTTC. The genes are TRBV5-3 and TRBJ2-7; no firm D call. TRBV5-3 is treated as an ORF (open reading frame) with a function not yet certain. This CDR3 comprises 15 residues.

Many counts were recorded for this clonotype. V usage is TRBV7-9 and J usage is TRBJ2-2; D is unclear. CDR1 SEHNR and CDR2 FQNEAQ come from the germline V gene (reference sequence). Trimming cost V 3 bases and J 1 base, with 6 bases left between them. The CDR3 is made up of 14 amino acids. This chain's CDR3 is CASSFSGNTGELFF. CDR3 nucleotide sequence: TGTGCCAGCAGCTTCTCAGGGAACACCGGGGAGCTGTTTTTT.

This clonotype was observed a handful of times. The J gene is TRBJ1-2, the V gene TRBV6-2 or TRBV6-3; D may be TRBD1 (5 bases). The CDR3 covers 14 residues. CDR1 and CDR2 from the germline V gene are MNHEY and SVGEGT. Deletions cut 1 base from V and 8 bases from J, with 14 bases between. CDR3 nucleotide sequence: TGTGCCAGCAGTTACTGGACAATTCAACCGGGCTACACCTTC. Translation gives CASSYWTIQPGYTF.

The chain couples TRBV3-1 to TRBJ1-3, with D unresolved. There are 16 residues in the CDR3. Germline CDR1 reads LGHDT; CDR2 reads YNNKEL (reference sequence). Trimming pared 0 bases from V and 0 bases from J, leaving 9 bases between. CDR3 in amino acids: CASSQDLASSGNTIYF. The CDR3 DNA reads as TGTGCCAGCAGCCAAGATCTTGCCAGCTCTGGAAACACCATATATTTT.

As to this clonotype: This CDR3 fails to terminate in the conserved phenylalanine or tryptophan, so it likely reflects a read error. The genes are TRBV30 and TRBJ2-4, with D possibly matching TRBD2 (6 bases). V lost 0 bases and J lost 8, with 17 bases in between. CDR1 and CDR2 from the germline V gene are GTSNPN and SVGIG (reference sequence). The CDR3 loop spans 15 amino acids. This chain's CDR3 is CAWSVWVSGEDIQYL. CDR3 DNA sequence: TGTGCCTGGAGTGTATGGGTTTCGGGGGAGGACATTCAGTACCTC.

Only a few counts were recorded for this clonotype. This chain's CDR3 is CASSGGVQFF. CDR3 DNA: TGTGCCAGCAGTGGCGGGGTGCAGTTCTTC. V gene TRBV25-1 combines with J gene TRBJ2-1; a possible D gene is TRBD2 (6 bases). The CDR3 covers 10 residues. Germline V lookup: CDR1 MGHDK, CDR2 SYGVNS. Trimming took 4 bases from V and 12 from J, leaving 7 bases between them.

This clonotype was observed once. Since no conserved phenylalanine or tryptophan closes the CDR3, a read error is the likely cause. This rearrangement joins TRBV27 to TRBJ2-7, with D tentatively TRBD1 (6 bases). Germline CDR1 MNHEY, CDR2 SMNVEV (reference sequence). V lost 6 bases, J lost 5 bases, and 20 bases lay in between. The CDR3 contains 15 residues. The CDR3 DNA is TGTGCCAGCAGCAAACTGGGGGCAGCCCCCAACGAGCAGTACTAC. It specifies CASSKLGAAPNEQYY.